Listed here is a single T cell receptor beta chain. Its target is unknown. Produced via immunoSEQ multiplex PCR; TCRdb's table is partial and in-frame only. The sample has roughly 20,000 clones; nearly 90% are singletons. The data were taken from a study of T cells in localized non-small cell lung cancer. Study-wide points: Tumor trailed uninvolved adjacent lung in T cell clonality, which peaked there.

J was trimmed by 1 base and V by 4 bases; bases with no gene match: 6. There are 15 residues in the CDR3. Germline lookup yields CDR1 KGHSH and CDR2 LQKENI. This TCR was sampled from an older male donor with stage II lung adenocarcinoma. The chain employs TRBV18 and TRBJ2-5; 7 nucleotides match TRBD1. The sample consisted of peripheral blood mononuclear cells, taken before any cancer treatment. This chain's CDR3 is CASSQRTGLQETQYF. DNA for the CDR3: TGTGCCAGCTCACAACGGACAGGACTCCAAGAGACCCAGTACTTC.